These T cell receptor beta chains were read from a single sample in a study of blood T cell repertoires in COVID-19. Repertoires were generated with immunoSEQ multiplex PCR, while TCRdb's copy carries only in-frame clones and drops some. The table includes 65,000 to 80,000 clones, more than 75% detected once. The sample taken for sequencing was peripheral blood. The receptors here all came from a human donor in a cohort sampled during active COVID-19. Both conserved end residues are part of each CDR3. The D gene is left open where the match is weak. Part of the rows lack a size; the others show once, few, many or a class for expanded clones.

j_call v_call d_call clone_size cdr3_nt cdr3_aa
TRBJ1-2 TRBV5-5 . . TGTGCCAGCAGCTTGGCGGCAGCGGGACTTACTAACTATGGCTACACCTTC CASSLAAAGLTNYGYTF
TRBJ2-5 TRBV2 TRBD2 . TGTGCCGGAGGACTAGCCTCTTTTGAGACCCAGTACTTC CAGGLASFETQYF
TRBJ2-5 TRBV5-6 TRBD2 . TGTGCCAGCAGCTTGGGACTAGCTCGCGAGACCCAGTACTTC CASSLGLARETQYF
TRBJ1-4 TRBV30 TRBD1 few TGTGCCTGGAGTTTCATGCAGGGGGGTGAAAAACTGTTTTTT CAWSFMQGGEKLFF
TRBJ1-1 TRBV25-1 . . TGTGCCAGCAGTGAAACAGGGTATACTGAAGCTTTCTTT CASSETGYTEAFF
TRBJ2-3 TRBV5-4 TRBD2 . TGTGCCAGCAGCATCTATCTAGCGGGGGGCACAGATACGCAGTATTTT CASSIYLAGGTDTQYF
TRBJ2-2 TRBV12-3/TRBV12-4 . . TGTGCCAGCAGTTTTGGAGGCGGGGAGCTGTTTTTT CASSFGGGELFF
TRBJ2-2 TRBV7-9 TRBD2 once TGTGCCAGCAGCTCCTGGACTAGCGGGAGGAACACCGGGGAGCTGTTTTTT CASSSWTSGRNTGELFF
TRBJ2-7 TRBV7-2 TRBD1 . TGTGCCAGCAGCTCACTCGGACAGGGTGTCCACGAGCAGTACTTC CASSSLGQGVHEQYF
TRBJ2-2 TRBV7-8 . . TGTGCCAGCAGCCTGACCGACTCCGCCGCCGGGGAGCTGTTTTTT CASSLTDSAAGELFF
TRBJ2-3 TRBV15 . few TGTGCCACCAGTGCGGCTGGGGCCACAGATACGCAGTATTTT CATSAAGATDTQYF
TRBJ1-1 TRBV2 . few TGTGCCAGCAGTTTCAACGGGGGCACTGAAGCTTTCTTT CASSFNGGTEAFF
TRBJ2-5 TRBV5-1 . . TGCGCCAGCAGCCGGGGGTCGGGAGAGACCCAGTACTTC CASSRGSGETQYF
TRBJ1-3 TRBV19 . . TGTGCCAGTAGTATCGGAGGGTCGACTGGAAACACCATATATTTT CASSIGGSTGNTIYF
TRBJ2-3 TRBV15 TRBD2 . TGTGCCACCAGCAGGACTAGCGGGAGAGAAGATACGCAGTATTTT CATSRTSGREDTQYF
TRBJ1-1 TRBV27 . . TGTGCCAGCAGTTTGATGGGGGCGACACACACTGAAGCTTTCTTT CASSLMGATHTEAFF
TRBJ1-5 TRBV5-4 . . TGTGCCAGCAGCTTGGGGGGGCCGGGCAATCAGCCCCAGCATTTT CASSLGGPGNQPQHF
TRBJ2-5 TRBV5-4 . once TGTGCCAGCAGCTTGGACGGGACTCTCCAAGAGACCCAGTACTTC CASSLDGTLQETQYF
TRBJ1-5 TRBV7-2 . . TGTGCCAGCAGCTTACTCTCTTTAAGCAATCAGCCCCAGCATTTT CASSLLSLSNQPQHF
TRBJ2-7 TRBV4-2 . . TGTGCCAGCAGCCAGGCAGGGCTCGCTGGAAGCTACGAGCAGTACTTC CASSQAGLAGSYEQYF
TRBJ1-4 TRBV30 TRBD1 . TGTGCCTGGAGTTCTACAGGGGCTCTCAGTGAAAAACTGTTTTTT CAWSSTGALSEKLFF
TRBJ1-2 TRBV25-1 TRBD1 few TGTGCCAGCAGTGGAGAAGCCGGGACAGGGGGCTTGGATGGCTACACCTTC CASSGEAGTGGLDGYTF